The following is a T cell receptor (beta chain) sequence with its context. As yet, its antigen is unknown. Primers: 60 Vbeta forward and 13 Jbeta reverse. The repertoire was sequenced with immunoSEQ multiplex PCR; TCRdb's copy has only in-frame clones and lacks some. The data hold more than 150,000 clones, with more than 85% observed a single time. These data originate in a study of cytomegalovirus exposure and HLA in healthy donors. Findings and limits, study-wide: In an earlier analysis, in several hundred donors, most V segments appeared productive either ~87% or ~30% of the time. A classifier reportedly called cytomegalovirus status with high sensitivity and specificity. There were a few CMV-associated chains whose specificity for CMV antigens was confirmed in vitro. Among donors in an Asian-associated ancestry cluster, a later analysis reportedly found fewer N-insertions than the approximately 700-donor mean.

The CDR3 runs to 15 residues. The ends were cut back, 0 bases at V and 6 bases at J, with 12 bases in the middle. Germline V gives CDR1 SGHRS, CDR2 YFSETQ. This receptor was obtained from a girl in the first two years of life in good health and CMV-seronegative. The sample was PBMCs. The gene calls are TRBV5-1 and TRBJ2-2, with D tentatively TRBD2 (5 bases). The CDR3, as DNA: TGCGCCAGCAGCTTGGCCGCGGACGGGGCCGGGGAGCTGTTTTTT. It translates to CASSLAADGAGELFF.